This T cell receptor (beta chain) originates from a study of T cell responses to AZD1222 COVID-19 vaccine. TCRdb keeps only in-frame clones here, not all; method: immunoSEQ multiplex PCR. The table shows roughly 150,000 clones, with about 91% occurring only once. This CDR3 spans 11 amino acids. The V gene's germline CDR1 is DFQATT and CDR2 SNEGSKA (reference sequence). V was cut by 4 bases and J by 3 bases, with 7 bases left in between. This clonotype was sampled from an adult in good health. The sample consisted of peripheral blood, taken on day 0 of AZD1222 vaccination. The chain couples TRBV20-1 to TRBJ2-7; D is ambiguous. The CDR3 DNA reads as TGCAGTGCTAAAATGGTCTACGAGCAGTACTTC. The encoded protein is CSAKMVYEQYF.